The rows below give T cell receptor beta chains drawn from one sample of a study of T-cell memory formation after mild COVID-19. TCRdb analysed the 5' RACE reads with MiXCR anew, one entry per CDR3 protein. The table lists roughly 620,000 distinct CDR3 sequences, about a sixth of them singletons. The specimen sequenced was PBMCs or a T cell subset sorted from them (not recorded which). These receptors originate from an adult woman who had mild COVID-19 (a few samples of this study predate the infection). Cell type and time point are not known. Each CDR3 is given with its conserved first and last residue.

>TRBJ2-4|TRBV23-1
CASSQSPPLHIQYF
>TRBJ1-1|TRBV6-6
CANSYTGYMNTEAFF
>TRBJ2-1|TRBV7-9
CASSLFSGVDGRGGYNEQFF
>TRBJ1-6|TRBV18
CASSPALQGNSYNSPLNF
>TRBJ2-5|TRBV24-1
CATSEWDRLGETQYF
>TRBJ2-3|TRBV9
CASSFGEGTDTQYF
>TRBJ1-1|TRBV7-9
CASGDVGNTEAFF
>TRBJ2-1|TRBV23-1
CASSQSRISNEQFF
>TRBJ2-3|TRBV7-6
CASSFSHRDTDTQYF
>TRBJ2-1|TRBV12-3/TRBV12-4
CASSPSSEGERQFF
>TRBJ1-5|TRBV4-1
CASSRITDRGVQPQHF
>TRBJ2-3|TRBV20-1
CSASGPGSGFADTQYF
>TRBJ2-1|TRBV10-3
CAISVGGTSPPEQFF
>TRBJ2-4|TRBV5-1
CASSWESKNIQYF
>TRBJ2-5|TRBV4-3
CASSQDRGPGWTQYF
>TRBJ1-4|TRBV4-1
CASSQDLMLDRIFEKLFF
>TRBJ2-3|TRBV20-1
CSAALGFSTDTQYF
>TRBJ2-3|TRBV11-2
CASSFTSGTSTDTQYF
>TRBJ2-1|TRBV7-2
CASSLGGSPSYNEQFF
>TRBJ2-1|TRBV11-3
CASSLRGLGSYNEQFF
>TRBJ2-7|TRBV7-2
CASSEELASEQYF
>TRBJ2-1|TRBV20-1
CSARRLAEQFF
>TRBJ2-3|TRBV28
CASSDTDTQYF
>TRBJ2-3|TRBV4-2
CASSQGSSGTDTQYF
>TRBJ2-3|TRBV7-3
CASSAGTQTDTQYF
>TRBJ2-1|TRBV5-1
CASSSGTGRGDEQFF
>TRBJ2-1|TRBV5-1
CASTPILASEYEQFF
>TRBJ2-5|TRBV20-1
CSATRGKETQYF
>TRBJ2-7|TRBV7-2
CASSLADAYEQYF
>TRBJ2-3|TRBV7-2
CASSSAGGSDTQYF
>TRBJ2-3|TRBV15
CATSSVSRASTDTQYF
>TRBJ2-3|TRBV30
CAWSLRTTSTDTQYF
>TRBJ2-5|TRBV14
CASRIGGTETQYF
>TRBJ1-2|TRBV2
CASSEALLGSGYGYTF
>TRBJ2-6|TRBV5-5
CASSHLYDSGANVLTF
>TRBJ2-5|TRBV2
CAISLVDGSETQYF
>TRBJ2-4|TRBV7-9
CASSLRTGEEGAKNIQYF
>TRBJ1-2|TRBV27
CARSFLPGGAGYGYTF
>TRBJ1-5|TRBV19
CASSSTRSQPQHF
>TRBJ1-1|TRBV7-8
CASSLRTGVNTEAFF
>TRBJ2-1|TRBV30
CAWSGAPSYNEQFF
>TRBJ2-2|TRBV5-1
CASSLYGTTNTGELFF
>TRBJ2-3|TRBV3-1
CASTATGDVTDTQYF
>TRBJ1-1|TRBV12-3/TRBV12-4
CASSLKTMNTEAFF
>TRBJ2-2|TRBV19
CASSIDHSDGELFF
>TRBJ2-1|TRBV7-9
CASSRTGTSGLHKFF
>TRBJ2-7|TRBV4-1
CASSYTNAGTSDYEQYF
>TRBJ1-5|TRBV7-8
CASSPFLEGGDQPQHF